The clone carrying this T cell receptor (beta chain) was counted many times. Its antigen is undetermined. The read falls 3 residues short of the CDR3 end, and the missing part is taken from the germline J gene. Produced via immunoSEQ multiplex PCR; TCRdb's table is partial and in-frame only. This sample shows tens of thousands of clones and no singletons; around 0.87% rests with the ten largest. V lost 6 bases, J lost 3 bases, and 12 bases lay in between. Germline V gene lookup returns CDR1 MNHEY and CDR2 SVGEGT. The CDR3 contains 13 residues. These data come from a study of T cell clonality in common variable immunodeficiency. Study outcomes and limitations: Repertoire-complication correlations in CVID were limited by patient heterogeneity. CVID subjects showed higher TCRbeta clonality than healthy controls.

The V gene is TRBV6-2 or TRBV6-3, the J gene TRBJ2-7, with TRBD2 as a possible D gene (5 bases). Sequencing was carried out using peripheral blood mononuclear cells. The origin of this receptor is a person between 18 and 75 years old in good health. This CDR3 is CASSLLEFYEQYF. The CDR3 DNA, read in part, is TGTGCCAGCAGCCTACTAGAATTCTACGAG.